At least ten counts were recorded for the clone carrying this T cell receptor beta chain. V was pared by 0 bases and J by 12 bases, with 14 bases between. Germline V gene lookup returns CDR1 SGHAT and CDR2 FQNNGV. The CDR3 has 14 amino acids. Indicated time point: longitudinal time-point 2. TCRdb recomputed calls from the 5' RACE reads with MiXCR, one row per CDR3 protein. The sample includes over 55,000 distinct CDR3 sequences, around a tenth of them seen just once. This entry belongs to a study of neurological immune-mediated disorders. The chain combines TRBV11-2 with TRBJ1-4; unclear D gene. This TCR derives from a man between 25 and 39 years old in good health. Sequencing was done on a sample of PBMCs. Written as DNA, the CDR3 is TGTGCCAGCAGCTTAGATACGGGTTTTGAGGAACTGTTTTTT. Encoded protein: CASSLDTGFEELFF.